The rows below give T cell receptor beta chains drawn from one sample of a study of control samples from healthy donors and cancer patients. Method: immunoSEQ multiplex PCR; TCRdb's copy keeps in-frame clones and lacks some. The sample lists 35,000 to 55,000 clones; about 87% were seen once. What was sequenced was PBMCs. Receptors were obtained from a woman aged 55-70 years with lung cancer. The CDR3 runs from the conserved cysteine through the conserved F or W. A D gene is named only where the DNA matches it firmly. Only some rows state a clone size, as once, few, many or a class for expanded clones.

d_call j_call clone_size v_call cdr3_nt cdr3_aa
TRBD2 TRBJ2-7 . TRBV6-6 TGTGCCAGCAGTCGAGAAGCGGGAGGGATTACTACGAGGCAGTACTTC CASSREAGGITTRQYF
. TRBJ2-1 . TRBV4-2 TGTGCCAGCAGCCAAGATCTTAGCGGAAGCTCCTACAATGAGCAGTTCTTC CASSQDLSGSSYNEQFF
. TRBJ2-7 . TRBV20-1 TGCAGTGCTAGATTATCCTACGAGCAGTACTTC CSARLSYEQYF
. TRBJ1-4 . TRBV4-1 TGCGCCAGCAGCCAGGACCGTGCAACTAATGAAAAACTGTTTTTT CASSQDRATNEKLFF
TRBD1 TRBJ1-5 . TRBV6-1 TGTGCCAGCAGTGAAGCTCTAGGGACAGGGCGCCATCAGCCCCAGCATTTT CASSEALGTGRHQPQHF
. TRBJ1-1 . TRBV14 TGTGCCAGCAGCCAAGATCGGGGGATGACTGAAGCTTTCTTT CASSQDRGMTEAFF
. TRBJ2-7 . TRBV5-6 TGTGCCAGCAGCCCTACCTACCCGGCCGACTCCTACGAGCAGTACTTC CASSPTYPADSYEQYF
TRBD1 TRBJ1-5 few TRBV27 TGTGCCAGCAGTTCGTCGACAGGGGGGGATCAGCCCCAGCATTTT CASSSSTGGDQPQHF
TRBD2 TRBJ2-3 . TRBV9 TGTGCCAGCAGCGGGTACGGGAGGGCCGTAGATACGCAGTATTTT CASSGYGRAVDTQYF
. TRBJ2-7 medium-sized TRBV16 TGTGCCAGCAGCCGATCCTACGAGCAGTACTTC CASSRSYEQYF
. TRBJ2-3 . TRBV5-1 TGCGCCAGCAGCTTGGGTCAGGGGAAAGCAGATACGCAGTATTTT CASSLGQGKADTQYF
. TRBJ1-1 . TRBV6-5 TGTGCCAGCAGTTTTGTGGGGAACACTGAAGCTTTCTTT CASSFVGNTEAFF
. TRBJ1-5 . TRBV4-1 TGCGCCAGCAGCCAAGACAGTCAGCCCCAGCATTTT CASSQDSQPQHF
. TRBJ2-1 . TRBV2 TGTGCCAGCAGTGAATACAGCTACAATGAGCAGTTCTTC CASSEYSYNEQFF
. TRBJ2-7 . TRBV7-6 TGTGCCAGCAGCTTAACGAGTCAGGGGATTCCCTACGAGCAGTACTTC CASSLTSQGIPYEQYF
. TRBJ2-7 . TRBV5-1 TGCGCCAGCAGCTCGACCGGGGACTACGAGCAGTACTTC CASSSTGDYEQYF
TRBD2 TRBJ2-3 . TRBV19 TGTGCCAGTAGTATAGTTACTAGCGGGACAGATACGCAGTATTTT CASSIVTSGTDTQYF
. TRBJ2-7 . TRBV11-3 TGTGCCAGCAGCTTATACTACTCGGACGAGCAGTACTTC CASSLYYSDEQYF
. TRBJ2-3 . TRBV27 TGTGCCAGCAGTTTTTTTAGCACAGATACGCAGTATTTT CASSFFSTDTQYF
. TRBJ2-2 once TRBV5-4 TGTGCCAGCAGCTCTTCCGGGACGGCTACTCCCGGGGAGCTGTTTTTT CASSSSGTATPGELFF
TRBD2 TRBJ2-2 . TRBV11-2 TGTGCCAGCAGCTTGAGACTAGCGGGAGGCTTCGCCGGGGAGCTGTTTTTT CASSLRLAGGFAGELFF
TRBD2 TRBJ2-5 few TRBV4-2 TGTGCCAGCAGCCCCCTGATAGCGGGGTTCCAAGAGACCCAGTACTTC CASSPLIAGFQETQYF
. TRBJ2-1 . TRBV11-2 TGTGCCAGCAGCCCTCCGTATGGGTATGAGCAGTTCTTC CASSPPYGYEQFF
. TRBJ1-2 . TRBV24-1 TGTGCCACCAGTTACAGGACAAACTATGGCTACACCTTC CATSYRTNYGYTF
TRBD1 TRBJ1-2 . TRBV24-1 TGTGCCACCAGTGACCCTGCCGGGACAGGGGAAGGCTATGGCTACACCTTC CATSDPAGTGEGYGYTF
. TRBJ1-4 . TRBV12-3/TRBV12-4 TGTGCCAGCAGTTTAGGTGAAAAACTGTTTTTT CASSLGEKLFF
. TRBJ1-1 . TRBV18 TGTGCCAGCTCACGGCAGGGAGAAGGGACTGAAGCTTTCTTT CASSRQGEGTEAFF
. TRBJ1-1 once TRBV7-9 TGTGCCAGCAGCTTCCCGGACAACACTGAAGCTTTCTTT CASSFPDNTEAFF
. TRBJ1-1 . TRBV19 TGTGCCAGTAGTTTGGCAGGGTCGAACACTGAAGCTTTCTTT CASSLAGSNTEAFF
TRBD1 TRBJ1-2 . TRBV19 TGTGCCAGTAGCACAGGGGAACGTTATGGCTACACCTTC CASSTGERYGYTF
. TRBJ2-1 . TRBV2 TGTGCCAGCAGTGAAGTAGCATATACCGGGACGAACTACAATGAGCAGTTCTTC CASSEVAYTGTNYNEQFF
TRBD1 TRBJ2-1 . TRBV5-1 TGCGCCAGCAGCTTGGCTCCCGGGACAGGGGGCGTCGGTGAGCAGTTCTTC CASSLAPGTGGVGEQFF
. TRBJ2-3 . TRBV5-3 TGTGCCAGAAGTTCTCCACGGGGCACAGATACGCAGTATTTT CARSSPRGTDTQYF
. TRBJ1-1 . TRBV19 TGTGCCAGTAGACCACGGGGGTCAGAAGAAGGGACTGAAGCTTTCTTT CASRPRGSEEGTEAFF
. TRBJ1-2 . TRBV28 TGTGCCAGCAGCCGTACCGAGGGCGGAATCTATGGCTACACCTTC CASSRTEGGIYGYTF
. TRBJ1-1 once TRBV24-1 TGTGCCACCAGTGACTGGAACACTGAAGCTTTCTTT CATSDWNTEAFF
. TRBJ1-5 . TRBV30 TGTGCCTGGAGGCCGTCCGGGTCGGGGCCCCAGCATTTT CAWRPSGSGPQHF
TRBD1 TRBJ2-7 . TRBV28 TGTGCCAGCAGTACTACAGGGGACCTCAGCGAGCAGTACTTC CASSTTGDLSEQYF
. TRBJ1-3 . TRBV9 TGTGCCAGCAGCGTAGGGCTCGTAGGGGCTGGAAACACCATATATTTT CASSVGLVGAGNTIYF
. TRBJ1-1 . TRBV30 TGTGCCTGGAGTCCTAAGGGTTACACTGAAGCTTTCTTT CAWSPKGYTEAFF
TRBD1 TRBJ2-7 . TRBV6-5 TGTGCCAGCAGTAAAACCGGGACAGCAACCTACGAGCAGTACTTC CASSKTGTATYEQYF
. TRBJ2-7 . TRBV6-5 TGTGCCAGCACCGAGGGCCAGGGTTACGAGCAGTACTTC CASTEGQGYEQYF